Reported below is one T cell receptor (beta chain). The antigen this receptor binds is unknown. The sample is drawn from a study of T cell clusters in autoimmune cytopenias (dated by TCRdb to the late 2010s). Broadly, across the study: A median TRB sequencing depth of roughly 52,000 reads per sample was reached, and a median of roughly 2,300 distinct TRB clonotypes per sample was obtained. In autoimmune cytopenia patients, peripheral blood TRB and IGH repertoires were sequenced during active disease and over treatment follow-up, together with healthy, CLL and autoimmune hepatitis controls. The goal of the study was to determine whether autoimmune cytopenia patients have a disease-specific immune repertoire signature that could serve as a blood-based biomarker.

For each sample, TRB amplification used around 260 ng of peripheral blood genomic DNA, equal to roughly 38,000 genome equivalents. Sequences MNHEY (CDR1) and SVGAGI (CDR2) are obtained from the germline V gene. There are 14 amino acids in the CDR3, from cysteine to phenylalanine inclusive. DNA is not on record. Points the paper makes about the study in general: In the comparison of secondary cytopenia with CLL, the cluster-lack signature was not observed, apparently because the dominant lymphoma-associated repertoire masked the signature. GLIPH suggested that primary autoimmune cytopenia patients lacked physiological T cell clusters: 45 to 60 clusters were exclusive to healthy donors versus 15 to 20 exclusive to patients. TRB repertoire shifts, with less even repertoires observed in secondary cytopenia and CLL, were mostly attributed to lymphoma bias rather than autoimmunity. The T cell clusters were defined in silico only, and their functional role remained to be validated experimentally. Healthy donors showed almost three-fold more exclusive TRB clusters than active autoimmune hepatitis patients, consistent with an autoimmunity-wide signature.

TRB rearrangements were amplified by multiplex PCR using a touch-down protocol with TRB-A and TRB-B primer pools mixed in one tube. Illumina adapters and sample indices were attached to the amplicons through two consecutive PCR reactions using Phusion HS II polymerase. The amplicons were purified from gel with the NucleoSpin Gel and PCR Clean-up kit, after which the amplicons were quantified by Qubit and checked for quality on an Agilent 2100 Bioanalyzer. Sequencing of the libraries was performed on an Illumina MiSeq with 600-cycle, single-indexed, paired-end runs. The authors' analysis ran thus. MiXCR version 2.1.12 with the default MiXCR reference library was used to align and assemble TRB reads. A clone was defined by each unique CDR3 nucleotide sequence, and analysis was restricted to productive sequences with at least two reads. Alpha-parameterized diversity profiles (alpha 0 to 5), including the Shannon (alpha 1) and Simpson (alpha 2) indices, were computed with an R script to assess repertoire diversity. The tcR package was used to compute combinatorial TRB VJ usage, which was then compared between cohorts by principal component analysis with ade4. Using GLIPH, TCRbeta CDR3s were clustered on pairs of cohorts matched for age and read depth, and a Wilcoxon test was used to compare cluster frequencies. TCRdb reanalyzed the reads, keeping one entry per CDR3 protein sequence and omitting DNA. The V and J calls follow TCRdb's processing rather than the paper's. This sample's table lists 450 to 600 distinct CDR3 sequences. The ten largest clonotypes hold 60% to 80% of the sample.

The origin of this receptor is a human donor with an autoimmune cytopenia or autoimmune hepatitis (not recorded which). Recombination joined TRBV6-5 with TRBJ2-5; the TRBD2 assignment by TCRdb is unverifiable without DNA. Sequenced input: peripheral blood. The CDR3: CASSPRGSEETQYF.